The sequence of this T cell receptor beta chain was determined in a study of chemoradiotherapy in HPV16-positive cancers. Study-wide results and caveats: Only two HPV16-positive patients supplied the functional HPV-specificity definition. Candidate HPV-specific clones and E7-related TCR motifs grew in tumor during treatment.

The germline gives CDR1 SGHNT, CDR2 YYREEE (reference sequence). Trimming took 4 bases from V and 7 from J, leaving 15 bases between them. This CDR3 comprises 14 residues. Samples were taken several times over chemoradiotherapy. Libraries were prepared by immunoSEQ multiplex PCR; TCRdb keeps only in-frame clonotypes and omits some of them. The sample holds 25,000 to 40,000 clones, around 88% seen once. On this clone: Its antigen remains unknown.

This clonotype originated in a human donor with HPV-associated anogenital cancer. The source was blood, collected from a patient who underwent chemoradiotherapy. This chain uses TRBV5-4 with TRBJ1-5, with D possibly being TRBD1 (5 bases). For the CDR3, the DNA is TGTGCCAGCAGCGTGGGACCTGGGGGGCAGCCCCAGCATTTT. Protein sequence: CASSVGPGGQPQHF.